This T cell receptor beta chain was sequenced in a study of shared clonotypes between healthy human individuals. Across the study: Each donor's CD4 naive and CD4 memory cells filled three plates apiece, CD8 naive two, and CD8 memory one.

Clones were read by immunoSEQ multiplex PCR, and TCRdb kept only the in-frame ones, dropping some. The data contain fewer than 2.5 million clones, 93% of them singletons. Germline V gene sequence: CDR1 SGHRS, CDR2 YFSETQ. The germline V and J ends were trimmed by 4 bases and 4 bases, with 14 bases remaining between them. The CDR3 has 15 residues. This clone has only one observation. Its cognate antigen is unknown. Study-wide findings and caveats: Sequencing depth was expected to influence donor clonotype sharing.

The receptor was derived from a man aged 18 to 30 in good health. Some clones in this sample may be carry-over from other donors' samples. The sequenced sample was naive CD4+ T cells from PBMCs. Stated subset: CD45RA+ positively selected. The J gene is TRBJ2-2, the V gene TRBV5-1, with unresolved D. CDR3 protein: CASSELGSGTGELFF. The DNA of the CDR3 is TGCGCCAGCAGCGAGCTCGGATCGGGCACCGGGGAGCTGTTTTTT. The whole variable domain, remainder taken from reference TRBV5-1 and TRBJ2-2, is KAGVTQTPRYLIKTRGQQVTLSCSPISGHRSVSWYQQTPGQGLQFLFEYFSETQRNKGNFPGRFSGRQFSNSRSEMNVSTLELGDSALYLCASSELGSGTGELFFGEGSRLTVL.